This T cell receptor beta chain was sequenced in a study of cytomegalovirus exposure and HLA in healthy donors. In the study overall: Falling in the Caucasian-associated ancestry cluster were roughly 80% of 398 genotyped donors.

For this clone: Antigen specificity is unknown.

The V end was cut by 0 bases, the J end by 9 bases, with 21 bases between. This CDR3 has 17 residues. The germline V gene encodes CDR1 LNHNV and CDR2 YYDKDF (reference sequence). The study ran its PCR with 60 Vbeta and 13 Jbeta primers. Produced via immunoSEQ multiplex PCR; TCRdb's table is partial and in-frame only. The sample yields 95,000 to 150,000 clones, roughly three fifths seen once. Study-wide points: A later analysis linked a missense DCLRE1C variant to TCR beta V- and J-gene trimming. Most of the TCR beta V segments (in an earlier analysis) were productive either about 87% or about 30% of the time. It was taken for granted in presence/absence analyses that sequencing depth across donors was roughly uniform.

Sequencing used PBMCs. This clonotype was obtained from a woman in her 40s in good health and CMV-seropositive. V usage is TRBV15 and J usage is TRBJ2-1, with D perhaps TRBD2 (6 bases). CDR3 in amino acids: CATSRDEIGGAVGEQFF. In DNA, the CDR3 is TGTGCCACCAGCAGAGACGAAATTGGAGGGGCGGTAGGTGAGCAGTTCTTC.